Listed below are T cell receptor beta chains from one sample, sequenced in a study of OX40 agonist ivuxolimab in advanced cancers. Assay: immunoSEQ multiplex PCR; the TCRdb copy retains only in-frame clones and omits some. The sample consists of tens of thousands of clones, 90% of them appearing once. The source was CD4+ or CD8+ T cells sorted from blood, collected in a trial of the OX40 agonist ivuxolimab. These receptor sequences come from an adult with an advanced solid tumor such as melanoma, head and neck, liver or kidney cancer. Both conserved end residues are part of each CDR3. A D gene is named only where the DNA matches it firmly. Clone size is not always given. Where it is, it says once, few, many or a class for expanded clones.

j_gene | d_gene | abundance | v_gene | CDR3aa | CDR3nt
TRBJ2-2 | - | - | TRBV7-9 | CASSLAEGISGELFF | TGTGCCAGCAGCTTGGCGGAGGGGATATCCGGGGAGCTGTTTTTT
TRBJ1-5 | - | few | TRBV2 | CASTQVLHQPQHF | TGTGCCAGCACACAGGTTCTTCATCAGCCCCAGCATTTT
TRBJ1-1 | - | - | TRBV10-3 | CAIKGFLENTEAFF | TGTGCCATCAAAGGCTTTCTCGAGAACACTGAAGCTTTCTTT
TRBJ2-3 | TRBD2 | - | TRBV7-9 | CASSPSRGGGPLGTDTQYF | TGTGCCAGCAGCCCCTCCCGAGGCGGGGGACCCCTAGGGACAGATACGCAGTATTTT
TRBJ2-4 | - | - | TRBV6-6 | CASSYAEDRAKNIQYF | TGTGCCAGCAGTTACGCCGAGGACAGAGCCAAAAACATTCAGTACTTC
TRBJ2-1 | TRBD2 | - | TRBV30 | CACRTSGGLYNEQFF | TGTGCCTGTCGGACTAGCGGGGGGTTGTACAATGAGCAGTTCTTC
TRBJ1-1 | - | - | TRBV27 | CASSLSGYTEAFF | TGTGCCAGCAGTTTATCGGGGTACACTGAAGCTTTCTTT
TRBJ2-2 | TRBD1 | - | TRBV5-8 | CASSLVEGTENTGELFF | TGTGCCAGCAGCTTGGTCGAGGGGACAGAGAACACCGGGGAGCTGTTTTTT
TRBJ2-7 | TRBD1 | - | TRBV6-6 | CASTYSGTDSTEQYF | TGTGCCAGCACCTACTCCGGGACAGATTCTACCGAGCAGTACTTC
TRBJ1-4 | - | - | TRBV28 | CASEARSPFLGTNEKLFF | TGTGCCAGCGAAGCCAGGTCCCCGTTTTTAGGTACTAATGAAAAACTGTTTTTT
TRBJ1-4 | - | few | TRBV5-1 | CASSLEGPTVNEKLFF | TGCGCCAGCAGCTTGGAAGGACCGACGGTTAATGAAAAACTGTTTTTT
TRBJ2-1 | TRBD1 | - | TRBV14 | CASSYTQGMDEQFF | TGTGCCAGCAGCTATACACAGGGGATGGATGAGCAGTTCTTC
TRBJ2-5 | - | - | TRBV11-2 | CASSFRKLGETQYF | TGTGCCAGCAGCTTTCGGAAGCTTGGGGAGACCCAGTACTTC
TRBJ1-5 | - | - | TRBV2 | CASSGGRVNQPQHF | TGTGCCAGCAGTGGTGGCAGGGTTAATCAGCCCCAGCATTTT
TRBJ1-3 | TRBD1 | - | TRBV4-2 | CASSQATQGAGNTIYF | TGTGCCAGCAGCCAAGCAACACAGGGGGCTGGAAACACCATATATTTT
TRBJ1-5 | - | - | TRBV10-3 | CAISEAGTFVSQHF | TGTGCCATCAGTGAGGCCGGGACTTTTGTGTCCCAGCATTTT
TRBJ2-3 | TRBD2 | - | TRBV5-1 | CASSIQGLAFSDTQYF | TGCGCCAGCAGCATACAGGGACTAGCGTTCTCAGATACGCAGTATTTT
TRBJ1-4 | - | - | TRBV5-4 | CASSGQPTNEKLFF | TGTGCCAGCAGCGGACAGCCAACTAATGAAAAACTGTTTTTT
TRBJ2-1 | TRBD2 | - | TRBV19 | CASSILSGGAVLDEQFF | TGTGCCAGTAGTATACTTAGCGGGGGGGCCGTGTTGGATGAGCAGTTCTTC
TRBJ1-4 | - | - | TRBV6-1 | CASTRTGARYEKLFF | TGTGCCAGCACCCGGACGGGGGCGCGGTATGAAAAACTGTTTTTT
TRBJ2-4 | - | - | TRBV5-1 | CASSIGQHNKNIQYF | TGCGCCAGCAGCATAGGACAGCACAACAAAAACATTCAGTACTTC
TRBJ2-3 | - | - | TRBV5-1 | CASSPFTVDTQYF | TGCGCCAGCAGCCCCTTTACGGTAGATACGCAGTATTTT